One sample yielded the 23 T cell receptor beta chains listed below, sequenced in a study of response to subunit inactivated influenza vaccine. TCRdb called the RT-PCR reads again in MiXCR, with one record for every CDR3 protein. The sample gives around 750,000 distinct CDR3 sequences, 21% of which show up once; 10% is in the top ten. This material consisted of PBMCs from blood, taken about 5 days after vaccination. Receptor source: a man in his forties or fifties who received an inactivated influenza vaccine.

This clonotype was seen more than once but under ten times. This chain connects TRBV24-1 to TRBJ2-1; 13 positions match TRBD2. This CDR3 has 16 residues. Trimming cost V 4 bases and J 9 bases; bases outside gene matches: 8. CDR1 KGHDR and CDR2 SFDVKD come from the germline V gene. The CDR3 loop is CATSDPGLAGWGEQFF. The DNA for the CDR3 is TGTGCCACCAGTGACCCGGGACTAGCGGGATGGGGTGAGCAGTTCTTC.

This clonotype has at least ten counts. The rearrangement links TRBV7-9 to TRBJ2-1, with TRBD2 matching 8 bases. V lost 3 bases, J lost 2 bases, and 6 bases stayed unmatched. Germline CDR1 and CDR2: SEHNR and FQNEAQ (reference sequence). This CDR3 comprises 16 residues. The CDR3 DNA sequence: TGTGCCAGCAGCTTTATTCCGGGGGGGCCCTACAATGAGCAGTTCTTC. This encodes CASSFIPGGPYNEQFF.

The chain joins TRBV27 to TRBJ1-2; D might be TRBD1 (6 bases). This CDR3 is built from 14 residues. CDR1 is MNHEY, CDR2 SMNVEV, per germline (reference sequence). Between the trimmed V and J ends, which lost 6 bases and 3 bases, there was a span of 14 bases. The CDR3, as DNA: TGTGCCAGCAGCAGAAGACAGGAAGACTATGGCTACACCTTC. Translated, it gives CASSRRQEDYGYTF.

The sample holds a few counts of this clonotype. This rearrangement joins TRBV3-1 to TRBJ2-2, with a weak D call TRBD2 (5 bases). This CDR3 is 18 amino acids long. Trimming took off 0 bases at V and 4 bases at J, with 18 bases between the two ends. The germline V gene has CDR1 LGHDT and CDR2 YNNKEL (reference sequence). The CDR3 sequence is CASSQDIRAHAGTGELFF. Written as DNA, the CDR3 is TGTGCCAGCAGCCAAGATATTCGGGCGCATGCGGGCACCGGGGAGCTGTTTTTT.

This clonotype was seen a few times. The V call is TRBV4-3, the J call TRBJ2-1; 8 nucleotides match TRBD1. This CDR3 region has 15 residues. Trimming took 1 base from V and 9 from J; bases not matched to a gene: 8. Germline values: CDR1 LGHNA, CDR2 YSLEER. Written as DNA, the CDR3 is TGCGCCAGCAGCCAAGGGCCTCAGGGGGCCAGTGAGCAGTTCTTC. As protein: CASSQGPQGASEQFF.

This chain uses TRBV7-9 with TRBJ1-2, with D possibly being TRBD1 (5 bases). The germline gives CDR1 SEHNR, CDR2 FQNEAQ (reference sequence). The CDR3 totals 14 residues. V lost 3 bases and J lost 4, with 12 bases in between. CDR3 in DNA: TGTGCCAGCAGCTTCCCTGCAGGGATCTATGGCTACACCTTC. Its protein product is CASSFPAGIYGYTF.

In this sample, this clonotype turned up a few times. The rearrangement links TRBV20-1 to TRBJ2-7, with unresolved D. The CDR3 is 15 residues long. V lost 0 bases and J 5 bases, leaving 17 bases between the germline ends. CDR1 is DFQATT, CDR2 SNEGSKA, per germline (reference sequence). In nucleotides, the CDR3 is TGCAGTGCTAGAGAGTTCAGCGACCTACGGGACGAGCAGTACTTC. The encoded protein is CSAREFSDLRDEQYF.

This clonotype was counted between two and nine times. The CDR3 DNA follows: TGCAGCGCTGAGGGTATAGGGCTGAACACTGAAGCTTTCTTT. Amino acid sequence: CSAEGIGLNTEAFF. The chain recombines TRBV29-1 with TRBJ1-1; D gene unclear. Trimming stripped 7 bases from V and 0 bases from J, with 15 bases between. CDR3 size: 14 residues. Germline assignment: CDR1 SQVTM and CDR2 ANQGSEA.

This clonotype was seen only a few times. This chain links TRBV7-9 with TRBJ1-1; D uncertain. CDR3 length equals 12 residues. CDR1 and CDR2 from the germline V gene are SEHNR and FQNEAQ (reference sequence). V gave up 4 bases and J gave up 4 bases, with 7 bases separating them. The CDR3: CASSSSSTEAFF. The CDR3 DNA reads TGTGCCAGCAGCTCCTCATCCACTGAAGCTTTCTTT.

The sample holds a few counts of this clonotype. CDR3 DNA: TGTGCCAGCAGGGAAGGACAGGGGCTCTACAATGAGCAGTTCTTC. This codes for CASREGQGLYNEQFF. The V and J genes are TRBV11-2 and TRBJ2-1; 9 bases agree with TRBD1. The V gene end was trimmed by 6 bases and the J gene end by 3 bases; junction bases not matched to a gene: 6. The CDR3 extends over 15 amino acids. Germline V CDR1 and CDR2: SGHAT, FQNNGV.

The chain carries TRBV15 and TRBJ2-1; 9 bases align to TRBD1. The J segment lost 4 bases and the V segment lost 0 bases, leaving 7 bases of the junction unmatched. The CDR3 spans 17 residues. Germline V gene lookup returns CDR1 LNHNV and CDR2 YYDKDF (reference sequence). The CDR3 protein is CATSRDRSGTGYNEQFF. CDR3 nucleotides: TGTGCCACCAGCAGAGATCGTAGTGGGACAGGGTACAATGAGCAGTTCTTC.

The chain couples TRBV28 to TRBJ2-3; D might be TRBD2 (6 bases). Trimming stripped 6 bases from V and 2 bases from J, with 15 bases between. This CDR3 has 15 amino acids. Germline V gene data show CDR1 as MDHEN and CDR2 as SYDVKM. In DNA, the CDR3 is TGTGCCAGCAGCCCCATCGGGAGAACCACAGATACGCAGTATTTT. Its translation: CASSPIGRTTDTQYF.

This clonotype has a handful of counts. The J gene is TRBJ2-7, the V gene TRBV12-3 or TRBV12-4; D unclear. The CDR3 is made up of 12 amino acids. V was trimmed by 3 bases and J by 3 bases, leaving 6 bases between them. The DNA for the CDR3 is TGTGCCAGCAGTTTCACCCTCTACGAGCAGTACTTC. As protein: CASSFTLYEQYF.

This clonotype was recorded a few times. The V call is TRBV6-2 or TRBV6-3, the J call TRBJ2-1; TRBD2 matches at 9 bases. The V gene's germline CDR1 is MNHEY and CDR2 SVGEGT. The CDR3 covers 20 residues. V gave up 0 bases and J gave up 5 bases; unmatched junction bases: 17. CDR3 sequence (DNA): TGTGCCAGCAGTTACTCGGCACAACTAGCGGGCCCGGGGAGGGACAATGAGCAGTTCTTC. This encodes CASSYSAQLAGPGRDNEQFF.

In this sample, this clonotype turned up a few times. This chain links TRBV29-1 with TRBJ2-1, with D perhaps being TRBD1 or TRBD2 (6 bases each). Germline CDR1 reads SQVTM; CDR2 reads ANQGSEA. Trimming took 0 bases from V and 4 from J, leaving 16 bases between them. The CDR3 length is 16 residues. The CDR3 here is CSVEDFSGGGYNEQFF. The DNA for the CDR3 is TGCAGCGTTGAAGACTTTAGCGGAGGGGGGTACAATGAGCAGTTCTTC.

This clonotype occurred a few times. The V and J genes are TRBV7-2 and TRBJ1-1; no reliable D call. Trimming left V 8 bases short and J 0 bases short, with 13 bases between. The CDR3 has 14 amino acids. From germline, CDR1 is SGHTA and CDR2 FQGNSA. The chain's CDR3 is CASGEGWMNTEAFF. The CDR3 coding sequence is TGTGCCAGCGGCGAGGGCTGGATGAACACTGAAGCTTTCTTT.

This sequence joins TRBV7-8 and TRBJ1-4; 7 bases are a match to TRBD1. The CDR3 totals 17 residues. Trimming cost V 2 bases and J 1 base; bases outside gene matches: 7. Germline V gene lookup returns CDR1 SGHVS and CDR2 FQNEAQ. The CDR3: CASSLPTGWRTNEKLFF. CDR3 coding DNA: TGTGCCAGCAGCTTACCGACAGGGTGGAGAACTAATGAAAAACTGTTTTTT.

The chain has TRBV7-9 and TRBJ2-4; D gene ambiguous. CDR3 length: 16 amino acids. V shed 2 bases and J shed 8 bases, with 19 bases lying between them. Germline CDR1 reads SEHNR; CDR2 reads FQNEAQ (reference sequence). The CDR3 DNA reads TGTGCCAGCAGCTTATCAGTCAGAACGGGCGTTCACATTCAGTACTTC. Translating gives CASSLSVRTGVHIQYF.

The V and J genes are TRBV28 and TRBJ1-4, with D tentatively TRBD1 (6 bases). CDR3 length: 16 residues. CDR1 MDHEN and CDR2 SYDVKM come from the germline V gene. Trimming left V 4 bases short and J 7 bases short, with 19 bases between. The CDR3 here is CASSSRRQARSEKLFF. The CDR3 DNA sequence: TGTGCCAGCAGTTCTCGTCGACAGGCTCGTTCTGAAAAACTGTTTTTT.

This clonotype was observed a handful of times. CDR3 DNA: TGCAGTGCCAATATACTACCTAGCTCCTACAATGAGCAGTTCTTC. The encoded protein is CSANILPSSYNEQFF. The chain uses TRBV20-1 and TRBJ2-1; D is unclear. Trimming removed 6 bases at V and 0 bases at J, with 15 bases between. CDR3 length equals 15 residues. From germline, CDR1 is DFQATT and CDR2 SNEGSKA (reference sequence).

The chain carries TRBV12-3 or TRBV12-4 and TRBJ1-1, with TRBD1 as a possible D gene (6 bases). Trimming removed 3 bases at V and 3 bases at J, with 8 bases between. The CDR3 is 13 amino acids. The CDR3 is CASSFQGHTEAFF. CDR3 bases: TGTGCCAGCAGTTTCCAGGGGCACACTGAAGCTTTCTTT.

The sample holds a few counts of this clonotype. The chain joins TRBV24-1 to TRBJ2-4, with 8 bases identical to TRBD2. CDR1 KGHDR and CDR2 SFDVKD come from the germline V gene. The CDR3 contains 13 residues. The V segment lost 9 bases and the J segment 0 bases; nucleotides outside the gene matches: 0. CDR3 DNA sequence: TGTGCCACCGCGGGGGGAGCCAAAAACATTCAGTACTTC. Amino acids: CATAGGAKNIQYF.

V is TRBV7-9 and J is TRBJ2-3; tentative D call: TRBD1 (5 bases). The CDR3 runs to 16 residues. Trimming removed 4 bases at V and 2 bases at J, with 16 bases between. The germline V gene encodes CDR1 SEHNR and CDR2 FQNEAQ (reference sequence). As DNA, the CDR3 is TGTGCCAGCAGCTCAATATCGGACATTTCCACAGATACGCAGTATTTT. Its protein product is CASSSISDISTDTQYF.